This T cell receptor (beta chain) is from a study of T cell responses to AZD1222 COVID-19 vaccine. The wider study: Timing groups of about 4 and about 12 weeks for second doses were pooled. Study results and caveats: Samples come after the peak T cell response, not at day 14. With dominance at 160-218 and 743-854, vaccine-associated CD4 TCRs spanned spike.

In regard to this clone: The antigen is undetermined.

Libraries were prepared by immunoSEQ multiplex PCR; TCRdb keeps only in-frame clonotypes and omits some of them. Of 150,000 to 200,000 clones listed, about 92% are singletons. V lost 3 bases and J lost 13, with 17 bases in between. The CDR3 is 13 amino acids. Germline V CDR1 and CDR2: SGHNT, YYREEE (reference sequence). This clonotype was sampled from an adult in good health. Sequencing was performed on peripheral blood, taken on day 0 of AZD1222 vaccination. The chain links TRBV5-4 to TRBJ2-1, with a weak D call TRBD2 (6 bases). CDR3 region: CASSSSSGSPQFF. CDR3 coding DNA: TGTGCCAGCAGCTCGTCCTCCGGGAGTCCTCAGTTCTTC.